This T cell receptor (beta chain) was captured in a study of cytomegalovirus exposure and HLA in healthy donors. On the study more broadly: Caucasian-associated ancestry cluster membership applied to about four fifths of around 400 genotyped donors.

CDR1 is KGHSY and CDR2 is FQNENV in the germline V gene. CDR3 length equals 12 residues. Trimming left V 2 bases short and J 7 bases short, with 8 bases between. Amplification used 60 Vbeta primers and 13 Jbeta primers. TCRdb's copy holds only in-frame clones and misses some; the assay was immunoSEQ multiplex PCR. The data show 150,000 to 200,000 clones, about 83% seen once. The origin of this receptor is a female donor in good health and CMV-seronegative. This chain uses TRBV16 with TRBJ1-2, with a tentative D call TRBD1 (5 bases). Material: PBMCs. Written as DNA, the CDR3 is TGTGCCAGCAGCCAAACCAGGGTTGGCTACACCTTC. Its translation is CASSQTRVGYTF. Full variable domain (outside the CDR3, taken from reference TRBV16 and TRBJ1-2): GEEVAQTPKHLVRGEGQKAKLYCAPIKGHSYVFWYQQVLKNEFKFLISFQNENVFDETGMPKERFSAKCLPNSPCSLEIQATKLEDSAVYFCASSQTRVGYTFGSGTRLTVV.